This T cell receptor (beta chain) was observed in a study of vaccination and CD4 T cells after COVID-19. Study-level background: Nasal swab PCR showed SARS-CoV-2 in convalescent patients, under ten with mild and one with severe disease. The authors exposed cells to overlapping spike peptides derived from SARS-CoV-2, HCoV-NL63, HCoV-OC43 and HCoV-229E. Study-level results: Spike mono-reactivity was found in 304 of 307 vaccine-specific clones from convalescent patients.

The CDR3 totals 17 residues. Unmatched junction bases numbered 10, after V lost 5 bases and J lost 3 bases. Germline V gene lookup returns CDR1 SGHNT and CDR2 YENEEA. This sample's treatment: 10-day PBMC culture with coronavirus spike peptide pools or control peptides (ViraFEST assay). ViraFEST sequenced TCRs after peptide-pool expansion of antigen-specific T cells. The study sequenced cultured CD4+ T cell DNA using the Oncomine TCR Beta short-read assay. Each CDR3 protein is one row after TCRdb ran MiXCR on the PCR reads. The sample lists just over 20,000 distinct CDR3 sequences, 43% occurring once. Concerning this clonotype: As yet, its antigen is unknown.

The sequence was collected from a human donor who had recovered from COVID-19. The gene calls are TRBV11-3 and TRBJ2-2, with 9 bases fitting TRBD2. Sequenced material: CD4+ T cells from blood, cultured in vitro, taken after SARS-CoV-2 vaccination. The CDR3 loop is CASSTRFSGSDTGELFF. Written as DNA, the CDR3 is TGTGCCAGCAGCACACGATTTAGCGGGAGTGACACCGGGGAGCTGTTTTTT.